The TCR beta chain described here comes from a study of control samples from healthy donors and cancer patients. CDR1 is SEHNR and CDR2 is FQNEAQ in the germline V gene (reference sequence). The CDR3 has 14 amino acids. Trimming removed 8 bases from V and 4 bases from J; junction bases left unmatched: 8. Only in-frame clones appear in the TCRdb table, and some are missing; sequencing was by immunoSEQ multiplex PCR. The sample has about 77,000 clones, 92% seen once. The rearrangement joins TRBV7-9 to TRBJ1-3, with 7 bases aligning to TRBD1. The sequence came from a woman aged 55-70 years in good health. The sample consisted of blood. The CDR3 loop is CASRAGDSGNTIYF. In DNA form, the CDR3 reads TGTGCCAGCCGAGCCGGGGACAGCGGAAACACCATATATTTT. Complete variable domain (other parts from reference TRBV7-9 and TRBJ1-3): DTGVSQNPRHKITKRGQNVTFRCDPISEHNRLYWYRQTLGQGPEFLTYFQNEAQLEKSRLLSDRFSAERPKGSFSTLEIQRTEQGDSAMYLCASRAGDSGNTIYFGEGSWLTVV.